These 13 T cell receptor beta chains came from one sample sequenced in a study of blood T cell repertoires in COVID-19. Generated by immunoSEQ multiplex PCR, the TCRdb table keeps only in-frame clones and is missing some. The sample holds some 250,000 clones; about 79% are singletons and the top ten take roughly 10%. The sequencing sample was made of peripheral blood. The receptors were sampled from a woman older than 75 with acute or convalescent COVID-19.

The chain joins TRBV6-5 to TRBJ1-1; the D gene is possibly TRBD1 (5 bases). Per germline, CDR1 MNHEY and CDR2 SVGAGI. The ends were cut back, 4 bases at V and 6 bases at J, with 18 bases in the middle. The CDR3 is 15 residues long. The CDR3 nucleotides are TGTGCCAGCAGTTCCGGGAGACAGAGGCGATCTGAAGCTTTCTTT. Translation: CASSSGRQRRSEAFF.

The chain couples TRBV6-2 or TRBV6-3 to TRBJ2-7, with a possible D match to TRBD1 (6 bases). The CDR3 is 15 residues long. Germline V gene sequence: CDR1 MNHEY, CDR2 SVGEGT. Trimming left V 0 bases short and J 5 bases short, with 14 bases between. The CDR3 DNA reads TGTGCCAGCAGTTACTCGACTTACAGGGTACACGAGCAGTACTTC. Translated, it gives CASSYSTYRVHEQYF.

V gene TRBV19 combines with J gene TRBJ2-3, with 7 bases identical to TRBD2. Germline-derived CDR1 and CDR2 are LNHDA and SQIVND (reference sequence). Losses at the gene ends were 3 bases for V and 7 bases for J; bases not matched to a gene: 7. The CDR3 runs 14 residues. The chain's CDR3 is CASSIGGGVNTQYF. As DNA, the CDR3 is TGTGCCAGTAGTATTGGGGGGGGTGTAAATACGCAGTATTTT.

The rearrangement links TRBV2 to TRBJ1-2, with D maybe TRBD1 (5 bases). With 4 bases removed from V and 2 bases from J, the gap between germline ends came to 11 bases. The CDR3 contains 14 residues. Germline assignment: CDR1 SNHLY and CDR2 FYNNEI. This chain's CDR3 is CASSVTRENYGYTF. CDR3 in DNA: TGTGCCAGCAGTGTAACCAGGGAAAACTATGGCTACACCTTC.

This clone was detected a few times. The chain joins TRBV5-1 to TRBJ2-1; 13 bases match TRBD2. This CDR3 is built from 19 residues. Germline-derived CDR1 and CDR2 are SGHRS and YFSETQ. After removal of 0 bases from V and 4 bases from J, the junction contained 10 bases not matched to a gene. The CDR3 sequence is CASSLGLAGGIRPYNEQFF. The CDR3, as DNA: TGCGCCAGCAGCTTGGGACTAGCGGGGGGTATCCGTCCATACAATGAGCAGTTCTTC.

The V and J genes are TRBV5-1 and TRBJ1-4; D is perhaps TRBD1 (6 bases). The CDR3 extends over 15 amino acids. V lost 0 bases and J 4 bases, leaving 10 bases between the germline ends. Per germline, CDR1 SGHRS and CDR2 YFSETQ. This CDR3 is CASSLEAGVNEKLFF. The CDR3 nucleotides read TGCGCCAGCAGCTTGGAGGCAGGGGTTAATGAAAAACTGTTTTTT.

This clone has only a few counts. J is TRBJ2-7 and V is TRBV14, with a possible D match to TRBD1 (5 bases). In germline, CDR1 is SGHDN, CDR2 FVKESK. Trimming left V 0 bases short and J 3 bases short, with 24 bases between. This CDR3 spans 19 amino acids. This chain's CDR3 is CASSQESLWSRTQGYEQYF. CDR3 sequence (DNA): TGTGCCAGCAGCCAAGAAAGCCTATGGAGCCGGACCCAGGGCTACGAGCAGTACTTC.

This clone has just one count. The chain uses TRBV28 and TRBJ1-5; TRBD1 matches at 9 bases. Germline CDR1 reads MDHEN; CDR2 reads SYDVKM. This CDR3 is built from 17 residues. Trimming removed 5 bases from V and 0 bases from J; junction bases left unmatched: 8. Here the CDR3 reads CASSPPGQGFSNQPQHF. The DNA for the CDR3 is TGTGCCAGCAGTCCGCCCGGACAGGGGTTTAGCAATCAGCCCCAGCATTTT.

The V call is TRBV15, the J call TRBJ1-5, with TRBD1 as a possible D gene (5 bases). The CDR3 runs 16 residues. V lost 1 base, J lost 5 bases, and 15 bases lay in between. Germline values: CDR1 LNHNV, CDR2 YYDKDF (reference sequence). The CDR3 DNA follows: TGTGCCACCAGCAGAGGTAAAACGGGGGGGGATCAGCCCCAGCATTTT. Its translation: CATSRGKTGGDQPQHF.

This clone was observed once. CDR3 sequence (DNA): TGTGCCAGCACCCCAGGGGAATCCTACGAGCAGTACTTC. Translating it yields CASTPGESYEQYF. The J gene is TRBJ2-7, the V gene TRBV6-5, with a tentative D call TRBD1 (6 bases). V dropped 7 bases and J dropped 1 base, with 11 bases sitting between them. This CDR3 has 13 residues. The germline CDR1 and CDR2 sequences are MNHEY and SVGAGI.

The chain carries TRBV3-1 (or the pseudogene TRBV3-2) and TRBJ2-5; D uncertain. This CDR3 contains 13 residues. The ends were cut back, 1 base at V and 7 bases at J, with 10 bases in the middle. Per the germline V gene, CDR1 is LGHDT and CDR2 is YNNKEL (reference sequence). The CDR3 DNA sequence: TGTGCCAGCAGCCAAGGAGCTATTGTGACCCAGTACTTC. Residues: CASSQGAIVTQYF.

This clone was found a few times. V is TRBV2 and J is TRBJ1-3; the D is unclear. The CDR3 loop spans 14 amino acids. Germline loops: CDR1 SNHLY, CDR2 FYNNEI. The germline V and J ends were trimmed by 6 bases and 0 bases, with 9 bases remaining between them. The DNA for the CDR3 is TGTGCCAGCAGAGAGGGTTCCTCTGGAAACACCATATATTTT. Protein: CASREGSSGNTIYF.

Written as DNA, the CDR3 is TGTGCCAGCAGCCAAAACAGGGGTGGTAACTATGGCTACACCTTC. As protein: CASSQNRGGNYGYTF. The gene calls are TRBV5-4 and TRBJ1-2; 7 bases fit TRBD1. V lost 4 bases to trimming and J lost 1 base; unmatched junction nucleotides: 7. The CDR3 runs 15 residues. Germline CDR1 SGHNT, CDR2 YYREEE (reference sequence).